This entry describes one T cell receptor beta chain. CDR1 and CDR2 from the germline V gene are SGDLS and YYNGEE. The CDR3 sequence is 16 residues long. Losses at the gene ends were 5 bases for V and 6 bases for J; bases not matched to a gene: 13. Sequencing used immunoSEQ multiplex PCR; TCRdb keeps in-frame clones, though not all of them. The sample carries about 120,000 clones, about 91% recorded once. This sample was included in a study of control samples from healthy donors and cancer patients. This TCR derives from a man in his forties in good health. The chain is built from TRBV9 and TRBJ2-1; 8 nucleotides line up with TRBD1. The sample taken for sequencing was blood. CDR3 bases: TGTGCCAGCAGTTCCCTGGGGACAGGTAATTCCAATGAGCAGTTCTTC. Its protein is CASSSLGTGNSNEQFF.